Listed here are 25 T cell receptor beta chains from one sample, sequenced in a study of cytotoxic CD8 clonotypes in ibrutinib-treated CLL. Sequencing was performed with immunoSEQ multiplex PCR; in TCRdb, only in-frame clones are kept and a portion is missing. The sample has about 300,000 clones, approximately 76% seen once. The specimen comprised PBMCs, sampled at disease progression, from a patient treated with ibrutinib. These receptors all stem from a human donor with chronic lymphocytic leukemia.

This CDR3 is CSASSNYEQYF. The CDR3 DNA follows: TGCAGTGCTAGTAGTAATTACGAGCAGTACTTC. The chain links TRBV20-1 to TRBJ2-7, with no clear D. Trimming cost V 3 bases and J 4 bases, with 7 bases left between them. Germline V gene lookup returns CDR1 DFQATT and CDR2 SNEGSKA (reference sequence). The CDR3 consists of 11 residues.

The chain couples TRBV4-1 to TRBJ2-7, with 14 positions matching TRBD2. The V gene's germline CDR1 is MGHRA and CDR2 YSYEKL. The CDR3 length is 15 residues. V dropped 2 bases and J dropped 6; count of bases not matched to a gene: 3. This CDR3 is CASSQRLAGGSEQYF. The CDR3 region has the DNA TGCGCCAGCAGCCAACGACTAGCGGGAGGGAGCGAGCAGTACTTC.

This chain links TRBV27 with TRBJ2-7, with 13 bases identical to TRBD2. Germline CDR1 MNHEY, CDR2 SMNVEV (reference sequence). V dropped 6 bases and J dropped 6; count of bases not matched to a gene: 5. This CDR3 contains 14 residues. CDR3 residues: CASSPGLAGTEQYF. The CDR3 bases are TGTGCCAGCAGCCCGGGACTAGCGGGAACCGAGCAGTACTTC.

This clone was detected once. DNA of the CDR3: TGTGCCAGCAGCTTAGGCGGGGGAGTGAGCACCGGGGAGCTGTTTTTT. This sequence encodes CASSLGGGVSTGELFF. The genes are TRBV7-3 and TRBJ2-2, with TRBD2 matching 7 bases. Germline V gene data show CDR1 as SGHTA and CDR2 as FQGTGA. The V segment lost 2 bases and the J segment 4 bases; nucleotides outside the gene matches: 7. The CDR3 is 16 residues long.

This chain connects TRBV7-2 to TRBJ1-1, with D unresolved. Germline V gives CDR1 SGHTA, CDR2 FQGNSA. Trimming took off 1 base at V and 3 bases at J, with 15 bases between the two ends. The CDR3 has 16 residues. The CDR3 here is CASSLVGGWIDTEAFF. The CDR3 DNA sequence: TGTGCCAGCAGCTTAGTTGGAGGGTGGATCGACACTGAAGCTTTCTTT. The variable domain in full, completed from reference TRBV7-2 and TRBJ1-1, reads GAGVSQSPSNKVTEKGKDVELRCDPISGHTALYWYRQSLGQGLEFLIYFQGNSAPDKSGLPSDRFSAERTGGSVSTLTIQRTQQEDSAVYLCASSLVGGWIDTEAFFGQGTRLTVV.

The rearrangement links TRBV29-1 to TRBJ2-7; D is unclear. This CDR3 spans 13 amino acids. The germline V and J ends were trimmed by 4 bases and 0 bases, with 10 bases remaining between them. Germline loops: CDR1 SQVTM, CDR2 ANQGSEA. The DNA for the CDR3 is TGCAGCGTTGCGATTCTGTCCTCCTACGAGCAGTACTTC. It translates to CSVAILSSYEQYF.

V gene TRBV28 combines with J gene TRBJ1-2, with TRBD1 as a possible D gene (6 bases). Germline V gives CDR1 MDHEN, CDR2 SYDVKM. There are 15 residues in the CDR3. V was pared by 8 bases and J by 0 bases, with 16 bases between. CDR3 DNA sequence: TGTGCCAGCGGGCTACAGGGAAAGACTAACTATGGCTACACCTTC. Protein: CASGLQGKTNYGYTF.

CDR3 sequence: CSGAPNTGELFF. CDR3 nucleotide sequence: TGCAGCGGGGCACCGAACACCGGGGAGCTGTTTTTT. The J gene is TRBJ2-2, the V gene TRBV29-1, with D hard to call. Trimming pared 7 bases from V and 0 bases from J, leaving 6 bases between. This CDR3 is built from 12 residues. Germline-derived CDR1 and CDR2 are SQVTM and ANQGSEA.

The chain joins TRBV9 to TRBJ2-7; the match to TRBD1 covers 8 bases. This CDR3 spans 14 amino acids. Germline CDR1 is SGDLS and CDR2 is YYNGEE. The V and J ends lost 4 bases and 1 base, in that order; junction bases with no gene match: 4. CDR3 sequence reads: CASSPWDRSYEQYF. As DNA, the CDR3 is TGTGCCAGCAGCCCGTGGGACAGGTCCTACGAGCAGTACTTC.

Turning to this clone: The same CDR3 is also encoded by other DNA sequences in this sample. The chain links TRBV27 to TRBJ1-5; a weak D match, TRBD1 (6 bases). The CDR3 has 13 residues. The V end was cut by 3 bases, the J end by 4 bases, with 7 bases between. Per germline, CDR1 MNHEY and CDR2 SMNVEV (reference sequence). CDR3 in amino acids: CASSFRGNQPQHF. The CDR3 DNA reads TGTGCCAGCAGTTTCAGGGGAAATCAGCCCCAGCATTTT.

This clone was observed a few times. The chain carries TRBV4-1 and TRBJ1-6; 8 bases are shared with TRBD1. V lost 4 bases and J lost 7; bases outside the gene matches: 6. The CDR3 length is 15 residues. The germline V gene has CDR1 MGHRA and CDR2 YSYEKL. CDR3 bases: TGCGCCAGCAGCCGTTCGGACAGGGACAATTCACCCCTCCACTTT. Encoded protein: CASSRSDRDNSPLHF.

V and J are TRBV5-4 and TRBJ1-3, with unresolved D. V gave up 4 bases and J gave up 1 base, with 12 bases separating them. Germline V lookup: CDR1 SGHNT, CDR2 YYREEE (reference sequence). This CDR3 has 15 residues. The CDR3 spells CASSPTPESGNTIYF. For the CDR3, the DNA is TGTGCCAGCAGCCCCACACCGGAATCTGGAAACACCATATATTTT.

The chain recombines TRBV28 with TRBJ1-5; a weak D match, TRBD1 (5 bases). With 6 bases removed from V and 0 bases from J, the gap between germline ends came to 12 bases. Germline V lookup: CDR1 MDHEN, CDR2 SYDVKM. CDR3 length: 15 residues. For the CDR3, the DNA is TGTGCCAGCAGCCTCTGGGGGAGTAGCAATCAGCCCCAGCATTTT. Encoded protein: CASSLWGSSNQPQHF. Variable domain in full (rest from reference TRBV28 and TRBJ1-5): DVKVTQSSRYLVKRTGEKVFLECVQDMDHENMFWYRQDPGLGLRLIYFSYDVKMKEKGDIPEGYSVSREKKERFSLILESASTNQTSMYLCASSLWGSSNQPQHFGDGTRLSIL.

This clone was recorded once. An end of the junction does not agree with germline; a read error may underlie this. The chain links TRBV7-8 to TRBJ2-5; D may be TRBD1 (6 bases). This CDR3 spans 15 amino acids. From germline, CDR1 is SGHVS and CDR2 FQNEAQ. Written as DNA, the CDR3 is TGTGCCAGCAGGTTCTCACAGGGTTTCCAAAAGACCCAGTACTTC. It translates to CASRFSQGFQKTQYF.

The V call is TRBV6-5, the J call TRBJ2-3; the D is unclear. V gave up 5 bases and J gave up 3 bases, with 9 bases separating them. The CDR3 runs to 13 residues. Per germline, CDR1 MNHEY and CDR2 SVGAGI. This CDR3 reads CASSHPNTDTQYF. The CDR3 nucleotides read TGTGCCAGCAGTCACCCAAATACAGATACGCAGTATTTT.

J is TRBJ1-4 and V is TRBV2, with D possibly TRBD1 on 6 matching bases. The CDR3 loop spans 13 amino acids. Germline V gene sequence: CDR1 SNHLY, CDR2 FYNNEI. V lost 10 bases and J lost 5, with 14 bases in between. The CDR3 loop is CAMTDRTNEKLFF. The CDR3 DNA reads TGTGCCATGACTGACAGGACGAATGAAAAACTGTTTTTT.

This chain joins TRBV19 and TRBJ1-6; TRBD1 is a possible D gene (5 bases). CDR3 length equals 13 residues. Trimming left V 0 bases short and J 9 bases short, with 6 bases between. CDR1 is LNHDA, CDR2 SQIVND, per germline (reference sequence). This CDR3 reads CASSIDRVSPLHF. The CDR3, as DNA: TGTGCCAGTAGTATAGACAGGGTTTCACCCCTCCACTTT.

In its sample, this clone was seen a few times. The CDR3 is CASSYSGSNYEQYF. The CDR3 DNA reads as TGTGCCAGCAGTTACTCGGGCAGCAACTACGAGCAGTACTTC. The chain is built from TRBV6-6 and TRBJ2-7; D remains ambiguous. This CDR3 contains 14 residues. Germline CDR1 and CDR2: MNHNY and SVGAGI (reference sequence). Trimming stripped 0 bases from V and 3 bases from J, with 9 bases between.

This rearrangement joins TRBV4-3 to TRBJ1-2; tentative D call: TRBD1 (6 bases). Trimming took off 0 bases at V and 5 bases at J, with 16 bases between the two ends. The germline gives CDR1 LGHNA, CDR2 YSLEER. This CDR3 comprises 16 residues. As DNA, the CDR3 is TGCGCCAGCAGCCAAGATCCTCTTACAGGGATATATGGCTACACCTTC. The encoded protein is CASSQDPLTGIYGYTF.

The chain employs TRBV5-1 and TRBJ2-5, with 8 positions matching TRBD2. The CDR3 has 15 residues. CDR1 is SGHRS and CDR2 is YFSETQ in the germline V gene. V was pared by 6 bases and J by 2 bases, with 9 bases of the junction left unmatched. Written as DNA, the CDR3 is TGCGCCAGCAAGGTCCCTCGGGGGGGTCAAGAGACCCAGTACTTC. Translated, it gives CASKVPRGGQETQYF.

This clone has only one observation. CDR3 amino acids: CASSNRWGFDETQYF. As DNA, the CDR3 is TGTGCCAGCAGTAATCGGTGGGGGTTCGATGAGACCCAGTACTTC. This sequence joins TRBV25-1 and TRBJ2-5, with D possibly being TRBD1 or TRBD2 (5 bases each). The length of the CDR3 is 15 residues. The ends were cut back, 5 bases at V and 5 bases at J, with 18 bases in the middle. Germline lookup yields CDR1 MGHDK and CDR2 SYGVNS.

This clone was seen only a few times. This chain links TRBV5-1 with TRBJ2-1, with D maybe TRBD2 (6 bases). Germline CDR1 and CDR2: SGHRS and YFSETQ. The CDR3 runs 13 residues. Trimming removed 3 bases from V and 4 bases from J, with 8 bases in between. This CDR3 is CASSSDYYNEQFF. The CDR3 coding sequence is TGCGCCAGCAGCTCGGACTATTACAATGAGCAGTTCTTC. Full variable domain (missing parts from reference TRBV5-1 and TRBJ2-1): KAGVTQTPRYLIKTRGQQVTLSCSPISGHRSVSWYQQTPGQGLQFLFEYFSETQRNKGNFPGRFSGRQFSNSRSEMNVSTLELGDSALYLCASSSDYYNEQFFGPGTRLTVL.

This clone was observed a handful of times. The CDR3 bases are TGTGCCAGCCGGAACCAAAATCAGCCCCAGCATTTT. Protein: CASRNQNQPQHF. The chain joins TRBV6-1 to TRBJ1-5; D remains unclear. CDR3 size: 12 residues. CDR1 and CDR2 (germline): MNHNS, SASEGT. The V end was cut by 8 bases, the J end by 4 bases, with 9 bases between.

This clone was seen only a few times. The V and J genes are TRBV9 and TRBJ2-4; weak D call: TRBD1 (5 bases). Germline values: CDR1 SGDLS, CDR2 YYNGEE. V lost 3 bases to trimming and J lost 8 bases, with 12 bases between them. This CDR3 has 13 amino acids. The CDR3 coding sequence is TGTGCCAGCAGCGAGGGGTTTTGGGACATTCAGTACTTC. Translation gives CASSEGFWDIQYF.

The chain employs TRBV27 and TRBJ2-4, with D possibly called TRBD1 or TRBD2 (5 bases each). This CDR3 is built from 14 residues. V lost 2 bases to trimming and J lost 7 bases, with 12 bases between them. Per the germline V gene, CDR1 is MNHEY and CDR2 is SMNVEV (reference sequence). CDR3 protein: CASSLVGDGNIQYF. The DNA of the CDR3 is TGTGCCAGCAGTTTAGTAGGGGACGGGAACATTCAGTACTTC.